Shown below are 28 T cell receptor beta chains from a single sample sequenced in a study of technical replicates of blood from four donors (dated by TCRdb to about 2017). Preparation of the library involved the immunoSEQ multiplex PCR assay. TCRdb obtained this table from immuneACCESS and retained in-frame rearrangements with V and J assigned. These tables miss some clones; where compared with another copy, unresolved V genes account for less than half of the shortfall, and the remainder is unexplained. The table for this sample lists tens of thousands of clones; about 97% of them were counted only once. The ten largest clones take up around 0.3% of the sample. Sequenced sample: T cells isolated from PBMCs. These receptors originate from a human donor in good health.

V gene TRBV18 combines with J gene TRBJ1-2; D is unclear. The CDR3 totals 14 residues. In germline, CDR1 is KGHSH, CDR2 LQKENI. Trimming took off 3 bases at V and 8 bases at J, with 16 bases between the two ends. The CDR3 nucleotides are TGTGCCAGCTCACCTCTTTCTTTATCCGGGGGCTACACCTTC. The encoded protein is CASSPLSLSGGYTF.

The V and J genes are TRBV11-2 and TRBJ2-6; D remains unclear. The CDR3 consists of 15 residues. The germline V gene has CDR1 SGHAT and CDR2 FQNNGV. Trimming pared 5 bases from V and 1 base from J, leaving 9 bases between. The chain's CDR3 is CASSQEVSGANVLTF. The CDR3, as DNA: TGTGCCAGCAGCCAAGAGGTTTCTGGGGCCAACGTCCTGACTTTC.

This clone appeared a single time. V and J are TRBV7-2 and TRBJ2-7; 8 positions match TRBD1. V shed 5 bases, J shed 0 bases, and the junction held 9 bases outside the gene matches. The CDR3 is 16 amino acids. Looked up from germline, CDR1 is SGHTA and CDR2 is FQGNSA. CDR3 bases: TGTGCCAGCAGCCCAACAGGGGGATCCTACTCCTACGAGCAGTACTTC. Translation: CASSPTGGSYSYEQYF.

This clone was counted a single time. This chain connects TRBV6-4 to TRBJ1-1, with D tentatively TRBD1 (6 bases). The CDR3 has 14 residues. The germline V and J ends were trimmed by 3 bases and 4 bases, with 12 bases remaining between them. CDR1 and CDR2 from the germline V gene are MRHNA and SNTAGT. The DNA for the CDR3 is TGTGCCAGCAGTGAAAAGGGGGTTAGCACTGAAGCTTTCTTT. This encodes CASSEKGVSTEAFF.

This clone was detected once. The chain uses TRBV18 and TRBJ2-3; D ambiguous. CDR1 is KGHSH and CDR2 is LQKENI in the germline V gene. V was shortened by 1 base and J by 6 bases, with 5 bases between the two germline ends. This CDR3 comprises 12 residues. CDR3: CASSPQRDTQYF. The CDR3 DNA reads TGTGCCAGCTCACCACAGAGGGATACGCAGTATTTT.

This sequence joins TRBV6-5 and TRBJ2-7; D unclear. V lost 2 bases and J lost 4, with 12 bases in between. The CDR3 covers 14 residues. Germline V gene data show CDR1 as MNHEY and CDR2 as SVGAGI. As DNA, the CDR3 is TGTGCCAGCAGTTACCGGTCCGCTAAATACGAGCAGTACTTC. Protein: CASSYRSAKYEQYF.

This sequence joins TRBV10-3 and TRBJ1-1; D unclear. The CDR3 is 14 residues long. V lost 3 bases to trimming and J lost 3 bases, with 11 bases between them. Germline CDR1 reads ENHRY; CDR2 reads SYGVKD. CDR3 DNA sequence: TGTGCCATCAGTGACAGGACGGGAGACACTGAAGCTTTCTTT. Translation gives CAISDRTGDTEAFF.

The V gene is TRBV7-6, the J gene TRBJ1-2; 7 bases are shared with TRBD1. This CDR3 comprises 15 residues. V dropped 3 bases and J dropped 8; count of bases not matched to a gene: 12. Germline V lookup: CDR1 SGHVS, CDR2 FNYEAQ. CDR3 nucleotide sequence: TGTGCCAGCAGCTTCGGGCAGGGGGAGTTTCACGGCTACACCTTC. This encodes CASSFGQGEFHGYTF.

The V and J genes are TRBV4-1 and TRBJ2-3, with 8 bases lining up with TRBD1. V dropped 4 bases and J dropped 1; count of bases not matched to a gene: 10. CDR3 size: 17 residues. Looked up from germline, CDR1 is MGHRA and CDR2 is YSYEKL. CDR3 sequence reads: CASSPLARGRRTDTQYF. The CDR3 DNA is TGCGCCAGCAGCCCCCTAGCCAGGGGGCGTCGCACAGATACGCAGTATTTT.

This chain connects TRBV18 to TRBJ1-5; no definite D call. The length of the CDR3 is 12 residues. Germline CDR1 reads KGHSH; CDR2 reads LQKENI. V was pared by 2 bases and J by 4 bases, with 3 bases between. CDR3 in DNA: TGTGCCAGCTCACCAACAAATCAGCCCCAGCATTTT. It encodes CASSPTNQPQHF. The full variable domain, rest sourced from reference TRBV18 and TRBJ1-5, is NAGVMQNPRHLVRRRGQEARLRCSPMKGHSHVYWYRQLPEEGLKFMVYLQKENIIDESGMPKERFSAEFPKEGPSILRIQQVVRGDSAAYFCASSPTNQPQHFGDGTRLSIL.

This clone was detected a few times. The chain employs TRBV4-3 and TRBJ1-2, with D uncertain. This CDR3 has 13 amino acids. CDR1 LGHNA and CDR2 YSLEER come from the germline V gene. The V end was cut by 3 bases, the J end by 3 bases, with 8 bases between. CDR3 nucleotides: TGCGCCAGCAGCCATCGACTGGACTATGGCTACACCTTC. It is translated as CASSHRLDYGYTF.

The CDR3 protein is CASSEGKQASYEQYF. The CDR3 region has the DNA TGTGCCAGCAGTGAAGGGAAACAGGCCTCCTACGAGCAGTACTTC. The rearrangement joins TRBV2 to TRBJ2-7; tentatively, D is TRBD1 (5 bases). Germline CDR1 reads SNHLY; CDR2 reads FYNNEI. Trimming took 1 base from V and 0 from J, leaving 10 bases between them. The CDR3 extends over 15 amino acids.

This clone was detected only once. The chain combines TRBV7-9 with TRBJ2-7, with D possibly TRBD2 on 7 matching bases. The CDR3 length is 13 residues. Germline V gene data show CDR1 as SEHNR and CDR2 as FQNEAQ (reference sequence). Trimming cost V 1 base and J 6 bases, with 10 bases left between them. The CDR3 is CASSLGGGPEQYF. As DNA, the CDR3 is TGTGCCAGCAGCTTAGGGGGGGGGCCCGAGCAGTACTTC.

The chain carries TRBV10-3 and TRBJ2-7, with a possible D match to TRBD2 (6 bases). Deletions cut 3 bases from V and 7 bases from J, with 10 bases between. The CDR3 has 12 amino acids. The germline V gene has CDR1 ENHRY and CDR2 SYGVKD. The CDR3 DNA reads as TGTGCCATCAGTGAAAGGGGAGGTGAGCAGTACTTC. Protein sequence: CAISERGGEQYF.

This chain uses TRBV7-2 with TRBJ2-7, with a tentative D call TRBD2 (5 bases). V was clipped by 6 bases and J by 3 bases, with 12 bases between them. The CDR3 spans 13 residues. Per the germline V gene, CDR1 is SGHTA and CDR2 is FQGNSA. The CDR3 bases are TGTGCCAGCAGGGGTGAGGGAGTCTACGAGCAGTACTTC. Amino acid sequence: CASRGEGVYEQYF.

The rearrangement uses TRBV28 and TRBJ2-7; 7 bases agree with TRBD1. Germline CDR1 MDHEN, CDR2 SYDVKM. The V and J ends lost 4 bases and 3 bases, in that order; junction bases with no gene match: 3. This CDR3 region has 13 residues. The DNA for the CDR3 is TGTGCCAGCAGTTCAAGGGACAGCTACGAGCAGTACTTC. Protein: CASSSRDSYEQYF.

V gene TRBV2 combines with J gene TRBJ2-7, with TRBD1 identical over 11 bases. J lost 3 bases, V lost 3 bases, and 1 base had no gene match. From germline, CDR1 is SNHLY and CDR2 FYNNEI. The CDR3 extends over 14 amino acids. The CDR3, as DNA: TGTGCCAGCAGTGACGGGACAGGGGGCTACGAGCAGTACTTC. Encoded protein: CASSDGTGGYEQYF. The full variable domain, completed using reference TRBV2 and TRBJ2-7, is EPEVTQTPSHQVTQMGQEVILRCVPISNHLYFYWYRQILGQKVEFLVSFYNNEISEKSEIFDDQFSVERPDGSNFTLKIRSTKLEDSAMYFCASSDGTGGYEQYFGPGTRLTVT.

The chain couples TRBV30 to TRBJ2-5; tentative D call: TRBD1 (5 bases). V gave up 0 bases and J gave up 5 bases, with 25 bases separating them. Germline CDR1 GTSNPN, CDR2 SVGIG (reference sequence). The CDR3 length is 18 residues. The CDR3: CAWSVVGEFAKRVETQYF. CDR3 coding DNA: TGTGCCTGGAGTGTAGTAGGGGAATTCGCAAAAAGGGTCGAGACCCAGTACTTC.

This chain uses TRBV7-2 with TRBJ1-1; 7 positions match TRBD1. Trimming at V came to 4 bases and at J to 0 bases, leaving 5 bases not matched to a gene. Germline CDR1 and CDR2: SGHTA and FQGNSA. This CDR3 region has 15 residues. In DNA form, the CDR3 reads TGTGCCAGCAGCTCCCGACAGGGCATGAACACTGAAGCTTTCTTT. It translates to CASSSRQGMNTEAFF.

The chain links TRBV30 to TRBJ1-5; D is possibly TRBD1 (6 bases). The CDR3 totals 16 residues. V dropped 4 bases and J dropped 0 bases, with 16 bases sitting between them. The germline V gene has CDR1 GTSNPN and CDR2 SVGIG (reference sequence). CDR3 loop: CAWNSPGQYSNQPQHF. CDR3 sequence (DNA): TGTGCCTGGAATTCGCCGGGACAATATAGCAATCAGCCCCAGCATTTT. The complete variable domain, with remaining parts taken from reference TRBV30 and TRBJ1-5, reads SQTIHQWPATLVQPVGSPLSLECTVEGTSNPNLYWYRQAAGRGLQLLFYSVGIGQISSEVPQNLSASRPQDRQFILSSKKLLLSDSGFYLCAWNSPGQYSNQPQHFGDGTRLSIL.

The chain couples TRBV7-2 to TRBJ2-2, with TRBD2 matching 11 bases. Germline V gene lookup returns CDR1 SGHTA and CDR2 FQGNSA. This CDR3 comprises 16 residues. V was pared by 4 bases and J by 6 bases, with 7 bases of the junction left unmatched. The CDR3 loop reads CASSYPSSGRPGELFF. For the CDR3, the DNA is TGTGCCAGCAGCTACCCGTCTAGCGGGAGGCCCGGGGAGCTGTTTTTT.

V gene TRBV7-9 combines with J gene TRBJ1-1, with D uncertain. The CDR3 is 16 amino acids. V lost 2 bases to trimming and J lost 4 bases, with 17 bases between them. Germline CDR1 SEHNR, CDR2 FQNEAQ (reference sequence). The CDR3 reads CASSLSPVYASTEAFF. The CDR3 DNA reads as TGTGCCAGCAGCTTATCCCCGGTTTATGCATCCACTGAAGCTTTCTTT.

The chain employs TRBV19 and TRBJ2-3; 9 nucleotides line up with TRBD2. Germline loops: CDR1 LNHDA, CDR2 SQIVND (reference sequence). The ends lost 4 bases at V and 5 bases at J; junction bases unmatched: 4. This CDR3 has 14 residues. Here the CDR3 reads CASSTGLAGDTQYF. CDR3 sequence (DNA): TGTGCCAGTAGTACGGGACTAGCCGGAGATACGCAGTATTTT.

V and J are TRBV19 and TRBJ2-5; D is uncertain. Trimming cost V 9 bases and J 5 bases, with 16 bases left between them. Germline V gives CDR1 LNHDA, CDR2 SQIVND (reference sequence). There are 13 residues in the CDR3. CDR3 DNA sequence: TGTGCCAGCAGCTCCAGGATTTCCGAGACCCAGTACTTC. This translates into CASSSRISETQYF.

The chain uses TRBV28 and TRBJ2-7; no definite D call. This CDR3 is 21 amino acids long. V was shortened by 3 bases and J by 0 bases, with 30 bases between the two germline ends. Germline V gives CDR1 MDHEN, CDR2 SYDVKM. For the CDR3, the DNA is TGTGCCAGCAGTTTCATAATAGGAAGGCGGATCTCCCACCTTGTCTCCTACGAGCAGTACTTC. This encodes CASSFIIGRRISHLVSYEQYF.

This chain uses TRBV5-8 with TRBJ2-3; D is ambiguous. Germline values: CDR1 SGHTS, CDR2 YDEGEE. The germline V and J ends were trimmed by 1 base and 2 bases, with 8 bases remaining between them. The CDR3 spans 14 residues. CDR3 region: CASSLPGSTDTQYF. DNA for the CDR3: TGTGCCAGCAGCTTGCCTGGCTCCACAGATACGCAGTATTTT.

The rearrangement uses TRBV6-5 and TRBJ2-7; D not resolved. The CDR3 is 14 residues long. V lost 2 bases and J lost 2, with 10 bases in between. Germline assignment: CDR1 MNHEY and CDR2 SVGAGI. In DNA form, the CDR3 reads TGTGCCAGCAGTTACGGAGACGGTCCCTACGAGCAGTACTTC. This encodes CASSYGDGPYEQYF.

The genes are TRBV19 and TRBJ1-1; TRBD1 matches 7 bases. The CDR3 is 13 residues long. Germline V lookup: CDR1 LNHDA, CDR2 SQIVND (reference sequence). Trimming took 8 bases from V and 0 from J; bases not matched to a gene: 3. The CDR3 DNA reads TGTGCCAGTCGGGACAGCATGAACACTGAAGCTTTCTTT. Amino acid sequence: CASRDSMNTEAFF. Looking up the rest from reference TRBV19 and TRBJ1-1 gives the full variable domain: DGGITQSPKYLFRKEGQNVTLSCEQNLNHDAMYWYRQDPGQGLRLIYYSQIVNDFQKGDIAEGYSVSREKKESFPLTVTSAQKNPTAFYLCASRDSMNTEAFFGQGTRLTVV.